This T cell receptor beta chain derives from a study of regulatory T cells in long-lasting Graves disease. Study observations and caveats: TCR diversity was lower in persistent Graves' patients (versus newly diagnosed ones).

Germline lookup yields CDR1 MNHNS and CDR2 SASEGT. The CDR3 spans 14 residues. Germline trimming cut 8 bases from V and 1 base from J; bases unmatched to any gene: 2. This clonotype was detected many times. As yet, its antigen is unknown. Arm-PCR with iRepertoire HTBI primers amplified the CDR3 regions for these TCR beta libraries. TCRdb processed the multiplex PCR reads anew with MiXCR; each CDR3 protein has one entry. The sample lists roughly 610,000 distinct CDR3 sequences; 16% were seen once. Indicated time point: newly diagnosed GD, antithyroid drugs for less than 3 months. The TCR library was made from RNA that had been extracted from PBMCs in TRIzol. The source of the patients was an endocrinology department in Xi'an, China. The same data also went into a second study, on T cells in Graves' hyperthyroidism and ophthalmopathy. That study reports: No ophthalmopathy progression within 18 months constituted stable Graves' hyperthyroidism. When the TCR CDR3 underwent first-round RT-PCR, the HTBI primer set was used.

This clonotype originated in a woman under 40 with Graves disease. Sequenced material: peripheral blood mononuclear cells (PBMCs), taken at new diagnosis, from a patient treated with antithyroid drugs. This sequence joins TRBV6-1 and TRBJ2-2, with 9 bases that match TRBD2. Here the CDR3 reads CASGGRGNTGELFF. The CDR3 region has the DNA TGTGCCAGCGGCGGGAGGGGGAACACCGGGGAGCTGTTTTTT.